What follows are 10 T cell receptor beta chains derived from one specimen sequenced in a study of blood T cell repertoires in COVID-19. Sequenced by immunoSEQ multiplex PCR; TCRdb stores in-frame clones only, minus some. The data contain fewer than 300,000 clones, 70% to 90% of them singletons. The sequenced material came from peripheral blood. The source is a woman in her sixties or seventies with active or convalescent COVID-19.

This chain links TRBV30 with TRBJ1-1; D is uncertain. The germline V gene encodes CDR1 GTSNPN and CDR2 SVGIG (reference sequence). This CDR3 comprises 13 residues. Trimming removed 4 bases from V and 1 base from J, with 10 bases in between. In nucleotides, the CDR3 is TGTGCCTGGAAGAGTCGAGAGAACACTGAAGCTTTCTTT. Amino acid sequence: CAWKSRENTEAFF.

The chain is built from TRBV5-1 and TRBJ2-1, with no clear D. The germline V gene has CDR1 SGHRS and CDR2 YFSETQ. CDR3 length equals 12 residues. V was clipped by 4 bases and J by 8 bases, with 10 bases between them. The CDR3 nucleotides are TGCGCCAGCAGCGGTGCTAACCATGAGCAGTTCTTC. It codes for CASSGANHEQFF. Filled out from reference TRBV5-1 and TRBJ2-1, the complete variable domain reads KAGVTQTPRYLIKTRGQQVTLSCSPISGHRSVSWYQQTPGQGLQFLFEYFSETQRNKGNFPGRFSGRQFSNSRSEMNVSTLELGDSALYLCASSGANHEQFFGPGTRLTVL.

The gene calls are TRBV14 and TRBJ1-1, with TRBD1 as a possible D gene (6 bases). The length of the CDR3 is 13 residues. Trimming shortened V by 1 base and J by 5 bases, and 8 bases separated the two germline ends. Germline assignment: CDR1 SGHDN and CDR2 FVKESK. The DNA for the CDR3 is TGTGCCAGCAGCCAAGCCAGGGGAACTGAAGCTTTCTTT. Translating gives CASSQARGTEAFF.

The chain joins TRBV19 to TRBJ1-5; D might be TRBD1 (5 bases). Germline V CDR1 and CDR2: LNHDA, SQIVND (reference sequence). The CDR3 spans 16 residues. Trimming removed 3 bases from V and 7 bases from J, with 19 bases in between. Here the CDR3 reads CASSIEWGDRRQPQHF. In DNA form, the CDR3 reads TGTGCCAGTAGTATTGAATGGGGGGATAGGAGGCAGCCCCAGCATTTT.

V usage is TRBV30 and J usage is TRBJ1-4; D is unresolved. Germline V gene sequence: CDR1 GTSNPN, CDR2 SVGIG (reference sequence). This CDR3 region has 15 residues. The V end was cut by 2 bases, the J end by 0 bases, with 10 bases between. The CDR3 reads CAWSPTVATNEKLFF. CDR3 sequence (DNA): TGTGCCTGGAGTCCCACGGTCGCAACTAATGAAAAACTGTTTTTT.

The chain uses TRBV2 and TRBJ1-2; D is perhaps TRBD1 (6 bases). Germline values: CDR1 SNHLY, CDR2 FYNNEI. CDR3 length: 15 residues. V was shortened by 8 bases and J by 2 bases, with 18 bases between the two germline ends. The CDR3 spells CASLRGRGGNYGYTF. CDR3 bases: TGTGCCAGCCTACGAGGAAGGGGGGGAAACTATGGCTACACCTTC.

The chain recombines TRBV30 with TRBJ1-4; 10 bases map to TRBD1. This CDR3 spans 15 amino acids. The V and J ends lost 2 bases and 4 bases, in that order; junction bases with no gene match: 4. The germline CDR1 and CDR2 sequences are GTSNPN and SVGIG (reference sequence). The CDR3: CAWSPGQGDNEKLFF. As DNA, the CDR3 is TGTGCCTGGAGTCCAGGACAGGGGGATAATGAAAAACTGTTTTTT.

The J gene is TRBJ1-1, the V gene TRBV19; the match to TRBD1 covers 7 bases. The V and J ends lost 5 bases and 7 bases, in that order; junction bases with no gene match: 19. CDR1 and CDR2 (germline): LNHDA, SQIVND (reference sequence). CDR3 size: 17 residues. The CDR3 region has the DNA TGTGCCAGTAGTCCCTTGGAAGGCAGGGGGGCAAGGGGTGAAGCTTTCTTT. This sequence encodes CASSPLEGRGARGEAFF. Using reference TRBV19 and TRBJ1-1 for the parts outside the CDR3, the full variable domain is DGGITQSPKYLFRKEGQNVTLSCEQNLNHDAMYWYRQDPGQGLRLIYYSQIVNDFQKGDIAEGYSVSREKKESFPLTVTSAQKNPTAFYLCASSPLEGRGARGEAFFGQGTRLTVV.

This chain joins TRBV7-9 and TRBJ1-1; TRBD1 matches at 7 bases. Trimming at V came to 3 bases and at J to 4 bases, leaving 5 bases not matched to a gene. Germline V gives CDR1 SEHNR, CDR2 FQNEAQ (reference sequence). The CDR3 consists of 14 residues. As DNA, the CDR3 is TGTGCCAGCAGCTTTGGACAGGCGGGCACTGAAGCTTTCTTT. Its translation: CASSFGQAGTEAFF.

The rearrangement uses TRBV5-1 and TRBJ2-1; the match to TRBD2 covers 8 bases. After removal of 4 bases from V and 5 bases from J, the junction contained 8 bases not matched to a gene. This CDR3 has 15 residues. CDR1 SGHRS and CDR2 YFSETQ come from the germline V gene. CDR3 loop: CASSPTGTSNNEQFF. CDR3 coding DNA: TGCGCCAGCAGCCCGACCGGGACTAGTAACAATGAGCAGTTCTTC.